The next 8 T cell receptor beta chains were all read from a single sample in a study of CD8+CD57+ T cells in acquired aplastic anemia. The template for TCR beta VDJ and CDR3 sequence profiling was genomic DNA. TCRdb re-called the reads with MiXCR, one entry per CDR3 protein. The data show some 220,000 distinct CDR3 sequences, 34% seen once. Sequencing was done on a sample of sorted CD4+, CD8+, or CD8+CD57+ T cells (not recorded which) from PBMCs. All receptors derive from a human donor in good health, serving as a control.

This clonotype appeared a few times. This rearrangement joins TRBV3-1 to TRBJ1-1, with D perhaps TRBD1 (5 bases). The germline V gene has CDR1 LGHDT and CDR2 YNNKEL (reference sequence). V shed 3 bases and J shed 5 bases, with 10 bases lying between them. The CDR3 spans 13 residues. For the CDR3, the DNA is TGTGCCAGCAGCCACGACAGAGAAACTGAAGCTTTCTTT. This encodes CASSHDRETEAFF. Using reference TRBV3-1 and TRBJ1-1 for the parts outside the CDR3, the full variable domain is DTAVSQTPKYLVTQMGNDKSIKCEQNLGHDTMYWYKQDSKKFLKIMFSYNNKELIINETVPNRFSPKSPDKAHLNLHINSLELGDSAVYFCASSHDRETEAFFGQGTRLTVV.

Comment on this clonotype: Given a much more abundant clone one base away, this may be a read error. CDR3 amino acids: CSATPWDTGAFF. For the CDR3, the DNA is TGCAGTGCTACCCCTTGGGACACTGGAGCTTTCTTT. This chain joins TRBV20-1 and TRBJ1-1; possible D gene TRBD1, 6 bases. CDR1 is DFQATT and CDR2 is SNEGSKA in the germline V gene (reference sequence). The CDR3 contains 12 residues.

This clonotype was seen at least ten times. The chain employs TRBV20-1 and TRBJ1-2; 9 bases agree with TRBD1. Germline V gene lookup returns CDR1 DFQATT and CDR2 SNEGSKA (reference sequence). CDR3 size: 13 residues. V trimming: 3 bases; J trimming: 5 bases; junction bases outside the gene matches: 4. The CDR3 sequence is CSASVGTGYGYTF. CDR3 DNA: TGCAGTGCTAGTGTCGGGACAGGGTATGGCTACACCTTC.

In the case of this clonotype: This may come from a read error, since a much larger clone is one base off. This chain links TRBV2 with TRBJ1-1, with a tentative D call TRBD1 (5 bases). The CDR3 runs to 14 residues. The V end was cut by 2 bases, the J end by 5 bases, with 12 bases between. Germline V CDR1 and CDR2: SNHLY, FYNNEI. CDR3 residues: CASSETRGATEAFF. The CDR3 DNA sequence: TGTGCCAGCAGTGAAACAAGGGGCGCGACTGAAGCTTTCTTT. Supplemented by reference TRBV2 and TRBJ1-1, the full variable domain reads EPEVTQTPSHQVTQMGQEVILRCVPISNHLYFYWYRQILGQKVEFLVSFYNNEISEKSEIFDDQFSVERPDGSNFTLKIRSTKLEDSAMYFCASSETRGATEAFFGQGTRLTVV.

This clonotype has more than one count but fewer than ten. The chain is built from TRBV24-1 and TRBJ2-7, with D maybe TRBD1 (5 bases). Trimming took off 12 bases at V and 1 base at J, with 15 bases between the two ends. This CDR3 is 13 amino acids long. Germline V gives CDR1 KGHDR, CDR2 SFDVKD. The CDR3 region is CAWSRTNSYEQYF. As DNA, the CDR3 is TGTGCCTGGAGTCGGACAAATTCCTACGAGCAGTACTTC.

This clonotype was recorded at least ten times. The J gene is TRBJ1-1, the V gene TRBV20-1; D might be TRBD1 (5 bases). Germline V gene data show CDR1 as DFQATT and CDR2 as SNEGSKA (reference sequence). The CDR3 runs to 16 residues. V was clipped by 2 bases and J by 3 bases, with 19 bases between them. CDR3 sequence reads: CSARQPGGSRDTEAFF. The CDR3 DNA is TGCAGTGCTAGACAGCCCGGGGGTTCGAGGGACACTGAAGCTTTCTTT.

The table lists this clonotype with many counts. V gene TRBV9 combines with J gene TRBJ2-3; 12 bases are a match to TRBD2. The ends lost 0 bases at V and 2 bases at J; junction bases unmatched: 4. The CDR3 is made up of 17 amino acids. In germline, CDR1 is SGDLS, CDR2 YYNGEE. The CDR3 region is CASSVGTSGRTTDTQYF. The CDR3 DNA reads TGTGCCAGCAGCGTAGGCACTAGCGGGAGGACCACAGATACGCAGTATTTT. The complete variable domain, with remaining parts taken from reference TRBV9 and TRBJ2-3, reads DSGVTQTPKHLITATGQRVTLRCSPRSGDLSVYWYQQSLDQGLQFLIQYYNGEERAKGNILERFSAQQFPDLHSELNLSSLELGDSALYFCASSVGTSGRTTDTQYFGPGTRLTVL.

Ten or more counts support this clonotype. The rearrangement joins TRBV12-3 or TRBV12-4 to TRBJ2-5; D is unclear. The ends were cut back, 7 bases at V and 2 bases at J, with 8 bases in the middle. CDR3 length: 12 amino acids. The CDR3 DNA is TGTGCCAGCACCGCACAGCAAGAGACCCAGTACTTC. Encoded protein: CASTAQQETQYF.